The entry below gives a single TCR beta chain sequence along with its context. This sample is part of a study of blood T cell repertoires in COVID-19. Across the whole study: From the United States, Italy and Spain came samples of acute and convalescent COVID-19. Sources were T cells, B-cell-depleted T cells, or PBMCs; the material itself was cDNA or gDNA.

The method was immunoSEQ multiplex PCR; TCRdb's version includes in-frame clones alone and lacks a portion of them. The sample contains over 300,000 clones, 88% of which appear only once. J was trimmed by 7 bases and V by 10 bases; bases with no gene match: 12. CDR3 length: 14 amino acids. Germline CDR1 and CDR2: ENHRY and SYGVKD. Self-reported history from a screening survey and questionnaire set each donor's cohort. The sequencing input was PBMCs or T cells enriched from blood (not recorded which). The origin of this receptor is a woman in her 30s with acute COVID-19. The V gene is TRBV10-3, the J gene TRBJ2-1; 8 positions agree with TRBD1. CDR3 sequence reads: CATQDRVPRNEQFF. CDR3 coding DNA: TGTGCCACCCAGGACAGGGTCCCTCGGAATGAGCAGTTCTTC.